This TCR beta chain was retrieved from a study of identical twins. Every one of the donors was a healthy Caucasian. V was clipped by 7 bases and J by 5 bases, with 6 bases between them. Germline V lookup: CDR1 ENHRY, CDR2 SYGVKD. The CDR3 runs 11 residues. TCRdb reprocessed the 5' RACE reads via MiXCR and lists one record per CDR3 protein. This repertoire shows 400,000 to 550,000 distinct CDR3 sequences, about 24% found once; its top ten account for about 2.9%. This sample also appeared in a second study, on T cells expressing NK-cell markers.

Sequenced material: CD4+ T cells sorted from blood. The gene calls are TRBV10-3 and TRBJ2-1; no clear D gene. This receptor was identified in a woman under 30 in good health. CDR3 in DNA: TGTGCCATCAATCAAAACAATGAGCAGTTCTTC. Its translation is CAINQNNEQFF.